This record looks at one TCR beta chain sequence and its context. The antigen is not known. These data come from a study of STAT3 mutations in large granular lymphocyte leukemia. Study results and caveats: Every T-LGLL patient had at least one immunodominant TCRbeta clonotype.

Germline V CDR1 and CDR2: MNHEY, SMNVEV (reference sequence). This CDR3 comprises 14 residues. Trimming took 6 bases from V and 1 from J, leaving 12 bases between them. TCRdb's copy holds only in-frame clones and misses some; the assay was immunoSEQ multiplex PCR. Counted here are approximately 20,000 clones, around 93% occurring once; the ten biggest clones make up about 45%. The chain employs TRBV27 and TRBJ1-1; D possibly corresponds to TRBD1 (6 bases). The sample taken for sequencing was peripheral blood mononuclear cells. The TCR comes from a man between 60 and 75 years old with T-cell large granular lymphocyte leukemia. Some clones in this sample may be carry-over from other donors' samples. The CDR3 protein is CASSHRAPNTEAFF. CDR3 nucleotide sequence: TGTGCCAGCAGCCACAGGGCCCCGAACACTGAAGCTTTCTTT.